This entry lists 15 T cell receptor beta chains sequenced from one sample in a study of human T cells and chemical hapten exposure. TCRdb reanalysed the RACE reads using MiXCR and keeps one entry per CDR3 protein. The table has roughly 38,000 distinct CDR3 sequences, 9% to 15% seen once. Noted time point: pre-sensitization, week 0. Indicated treatment: therapeutic diphenylcyclopropenone sensitization with weekly scalp DPC. Before extraction, the whole blood was not fractionated, and total RNA was taken from it. The sequences come from whole blood, collected in connection with sensitization to the hapten diphenylcyclopropenone (DPC). These TCRs come from a woman in her thirties or forties with alopecia areata. Some clones in this sample may be carry-over from other donors' samples.

This clonotype was counted between two and nine times. The gene calls are TRBV3-1 and TRBJ2-3; either TRBD1 or TRBD2 may fit D (5 bases each). CDR1 and CDR2 (germline): LGHDT, YNNKEL (reference sequence). The CDR3 length is 14 residues. The germline V and J ends were trimmed by 3 bases and 0 bases, with 7 bases remaining between them. Here the CDR3 DNA reads TGTGCCAGCAGCCACGGGACGAGCACAGATACGCAGTATTTT. The encoded protein is CASSHGTSTDTQYF.

This clonotype has a count of ten or more. The genes are TRBV12-3 or TRBV12-4 and TRBJ1-1; D unclear. The length of the CDR3 is 14 residues. V was cut by 0 bases and J by 8 bases, with 13 bases left in between. The CDR3: CASSLALEGTEAFF. CDR3 coding DNA: TGTGCCAGCAGTTTAGCGCTGGAGGGAACGGAAGCTTTCTTT.

This clonotype was seen more than once but under ten times. The rearrangement joins TRBV20-1 to TRBJ2-1; 7 bases map to TRBD2. Germline V gene lookup returns CDR1 DFQATT and CDR2 SNEGSKA (reference sequence). V lost 5 bases to trimming and J lost 0 bases; unmatched junction nucleotides: 7. CDR3 length equals 15 residues. The CDR3 DNA sequence: TGCAGTGCTGCGGGGGACTGGAGCTCCTACAATGAGCAGTTCTTC. Translation: CSAAGDWSSYNEQFF.

This clonotype has ten or more counts. J is TRBJ2-7 and V is TRBV12-3 or TRBV12-4; a weak D match, TRBD1 (6 bases). Between the trimmed V and J ends, which lost 5 bases and 5 bases, there was a span of 13 bases. This CDR3 region has 13 residues. The CDR3 DNA reads as TGTGCCAGCAGTCCGGGACAATGGGACGAGCAGTACTTC. It encodes CASSPGQWDEQYF.

This clonotype came up a few times. The V and J genes are TRBV29-1 and TRBJ2-1, with TRBD2 identical over 14 bases. There are 13 residues in the CDR3. After removal of 7 bases from V and 9 bases from J, the junction contained 5 bases not matched to a gene. Germline V CDR1 and CDR2: SQVTM, ANQGSEA. The CDR3 DNA reads as TGCAGCGCGGGACTAGCGGGAGTAGGTGAGCAGTTCTTC. Its translation is CSAGLAGVGEQFF.

This chain uses TRBV20-1 with TRBJ2-4; the D is unclear. Trimming pared 3 bases from V and 4 bases from J, leaving 13 bases between. Germline CDR1 DFQATT, CDR2 SNEGSKA (reference sequence). CDR3 size: 14 residues. The CDR3 DNA reads as TGCAGTGCTAGGGCCCCGACTGGGAAAAACATTCAGTACTTC. Translated: CSARAPTGKNIQYF.

This clonotype showed up many times. The chain links TRBV24-1 to TRBJ2-1; 10 bases match TRBD1. Trimming took 2 bases from V and 1 from J; bases not matched to a gene: 10. There are 19 residues in the CDR3. From germline, CDR1 is KGHDR and CDR2 SFDVKD. As DNA, the CDR3 is TGTGCCACCAGTGATTCACCGGGACAGGGGACTTTTTCCTACAATGAGCAGTTCTTC. It is translated as CATSDSPGQGTFSYNEQFF.

This clonotype has a handful of counts. This chain joins TRBV9 and TRBJ2-5, with D tentatively TRBD1 (6 bases). Trimming took 3 bases from V and 5 from J, leaving 14 bases between them. Germline values: CDR1 SGDLS, CDR2 YYNGEE. CDR3 length: 14 residues. CDR3 in DNA: TGTGCCAGCAGCGCCGAGGACAGATACGAGACCCAGTACTTC. It is translated as CASSAEDRYETQYF.

There are many counts of this clonotype. This chain uses TRBV6-5 with TRBJ2-7, with a tentative D call TRBD1 (5 bases). Germline assignment: CDR1 MNHEY and CDR2 SVGAGI. CDR3 length: 12 amino acids. V dropped 6 bases and J dropped 11 bases, with 17 bases sitting between them. CDR3 amino acids: CASRRIDSAEYF. The CDR3, as DNA: TGTGCCAGCAGGCGAATAGACAGTGCGGAGTACTTC.

This rearrangement joins TRBV29-1 to TRBJ2-1; the D is unclear. Trimming removed 5 bases from V and 4 bases from J, with 6 bases in between. This CDR3 is built from 11 residues. The germline gives CDR1 SQVTM, CDR2 ANQGSEA. CDR3 coding DNA: TGCAGCGTTCTACGGTACAATGAGCAGTTCTTC. This gives the protein CSVLRYNEQFF.

The genes are TRBV28 and TRBJ2-7; a weak D match, TRBD1 (5 bases). The CDR3 runs 16 residues. The germline V gene has CDR1 MDHEN and CDR2 SYDVKM. Trimming cost V 7 bases and J 1 base, with 20 bases left between them. The CDR3 protein is CASIRQWTADSYEQYF. CDR3 DNA sequence: TGTGCCAGCATCAGACAGTGGACGGCCGATTCCTACGAGCAGTACTTC.

J is TRBJ1-5 and V is TRBV7-2; the match to TRBD1 covers 9 bases. This CDR3 spans 16 amino acids. Germline CDR1 reads SGHTA; CDR2 reads FQGNSA. V lost 3 bases to trimming and J lost 6 bases; unmatched junction nucleotides: 9. The DNA of the CDR3 is TGTGCCAGCAGCTTGGTGGAACAGGGGGCCGGTCAGCCCCAGCATTTT. The encoded protein is CASSLVEQGAGQPQHF.

This clonotype was seen more than once but under ten times. The chain links TRBV2 to TRBJ1-1; D is perhaps TRBD1 (6 bases). The length of the CDR3 is 12 residues. CDR1 and CDR2 from the germline V gene are SNHLY and FYNNEI. Trimming pared 6 bases from V and 9 bases from J, leaving 14 bases between. DNA of the CDR3: TGTGCCAGCAGCACTCCGGACAGCCAAGCTTTCTTT. It specifies CASSTPDSQAFF.

The sample holds a few counts of this clonotype. V is TRBV12-3 or TRBV12-4 and J is TRBJ2-7, with 7 bases that match TRBD1. The J segment lost 8 bases and the V segment lost 5 bases, leaving 9 bases of the junction unmatched. The CDR3 extends over 13 amino acids. CDR3 bases: TGTGCCAGCAGTCCGGGGACAGTTAGGCAGCAGTACTTC. It is translated as CASSPGTVRQQYF.

DNA for the CDR3: TGCAGCGCCGCGAGGGGACACGAGCAGTACTTC. Translation gives CSAARGHEQYF. V is TRBV29-1 and J is TRBJ2-7; the D gene could be TRBD1 or TRBD2 (5 bases each). Germline CDR1 is SQVTM and CDR2 is ANQGSEA. Between the trimmed V and J ends, which lost 7 bases and 5 bases, there was a span of 12 bases. The CDR3 is 11 amino acids.